Listed below are T cell receptor beta chains from one sample, sequenced in a study of T cells in Graves' hyperthyroidism and ophthalmopathy. TCRdb independently ran MiXCR on the multiplex PCR reads; one entry per CDR3 protein. The repertoire has about 560,000 distinct CDR3 sequences, 16% of them found once; the top ten carry 15% to 20%. The material sequenced was blood. The receptors come from a woman aged 18 to 35 with Graves' hyperthyroidism. The CDR3 runs from the conserved cysteine through the conserved F or W. A D gene is named only where the DNA matches it firmly. A row's size may be missing; if present it is once, few, many or a size class.

V gene,D gene,clone size,J gene,CDR3 DNA,CDR3 protein
TRBV7-9,-,many,TRBJ2-5,TGTGCCAGCAGCTTAGCGCAGCTAGAGGAGACCCAGTACTTC,CASSLAQLEETQYF
TRBV12-3/TRBV12-4,-,-,TRBJ1-1,TGTGCCAGCAGTGCCCCCTGGGGTACTGAAGCTTTCTTT,CASSAPWGTEAFF
TRBV6-6,-,many,TRBJ2-1,TGTGCCAGCAGTTACCTCGGTGCGGGTTACAATGAGCAGTTCTTC,CASSYLGAGYNEQFF
TRBV20-1,-,many,TRBJ2-7,TGCAGTGCTTCCCCTGGGACATCCTACGAGCAGTACTTC,CSASPGTSYEQYF
TRBV7-2,TRBD2,few,TRBJ2-3,TGTGCCAGCAGCCAGTTCGCTAGCGGAAACACAGATACGCAGTATTTT,CASSQFASGNTDTQYF
TRBV6-4,-,many,TRBJ2-2,TGTGCCAGCAGTGCAGGGGACACCGGGGAGCTGTTTTTT,CASSAGDTGELFF
TRBV27,TRBD1,-,TRBJ1-3,TGTGCCAGCAGTCGATCCGGGACAGAAACCTTTAGCTCTGGAAACACCATATATTTT,CASSRSGTETFSSGNTIYF
TRBV7-2,TRBD2,-,TRBJ2-1,TGTGCCACCGACGGGGGGGCTAGCGGGGTTAGAAGCGAGCAGTTCTTC,CATDGGASGVRSEQFF
TRBV20-1,-,few,TRBJ2-7,TGCAGTGCTAGAGTCGGAACGGGAGCAGTCAACGAGCAGTACTTC,CSARVGTGAVNEQYF
TRBV12-3/TRBV12-4,-,few,TRBJ2-6,TGTGCCAGCAGTTTTCTAGGGCTTGCTGGGGCCAACGTCCTGACTTTC,CASSFLGLAGANVLTF
TRBV2,TRBD2,many,TRBJ2-3,TGTGCCAGCCCTGGAGGGACTAGCGTTGATACGCAGTATTTT,CASPGGTSVDTQYF
TRBV7-8,-,many,TRBJ2-1,TGTGCCAGCAGCTTAAGGTCAGGAGACTCCTACAATGAGCAGTTCTTC,CASSLRSGDSYNEQFF
TRBV19,-,-,TRBJ1-4,TGTGCCAGTAGTATAGATCGGATAACTAATGAAAAACTGTTTTTT,CASSIDRITNEKLFF
TRBV6-1,-,few,TRBJ2-7,TGTGCCAGTAGACAGGTTCTAACCTACGAGCAGTACTTC,CASRQVLTYEQYF
TRBV4-2,TRBD1,-,TRBJ1-1,TGTGCCAGCAGCCACGCCCAGGGGGCTAGTACCACTGAAGCTTTCTTT,CASSHAQGASTTEAFF
TRBV18,TRBD1,-,TRBJ2-4,TGTGCCAGCTCCCGGGACAGGCCGGCCAAAAACATTCAGTACTTC,CASSRDRPAKNIQYF
TRBV2,-,many,TRBJ2-3,TGTGCCAGCAGTGGAGGGATTCGTATAATGAGCACAGATACGCAGTATTTT,CASSGGIRIMSTDTQYF
TRBV6-1,-,few,TRBJ1-5,TGTGCCAGCAACCTGCGGCAGGGAGGGTGGGCTCGCAATCAGCCCCAGCATTTT,CASNLRQGGWARNQPQHF
TRBV7-2,TRBD1,-,TRBJ2-2,TGTGCCAGCAGCCTTCGGGACAGCTGGGAGCTGTTTTTT,CASSLRDSWELFF